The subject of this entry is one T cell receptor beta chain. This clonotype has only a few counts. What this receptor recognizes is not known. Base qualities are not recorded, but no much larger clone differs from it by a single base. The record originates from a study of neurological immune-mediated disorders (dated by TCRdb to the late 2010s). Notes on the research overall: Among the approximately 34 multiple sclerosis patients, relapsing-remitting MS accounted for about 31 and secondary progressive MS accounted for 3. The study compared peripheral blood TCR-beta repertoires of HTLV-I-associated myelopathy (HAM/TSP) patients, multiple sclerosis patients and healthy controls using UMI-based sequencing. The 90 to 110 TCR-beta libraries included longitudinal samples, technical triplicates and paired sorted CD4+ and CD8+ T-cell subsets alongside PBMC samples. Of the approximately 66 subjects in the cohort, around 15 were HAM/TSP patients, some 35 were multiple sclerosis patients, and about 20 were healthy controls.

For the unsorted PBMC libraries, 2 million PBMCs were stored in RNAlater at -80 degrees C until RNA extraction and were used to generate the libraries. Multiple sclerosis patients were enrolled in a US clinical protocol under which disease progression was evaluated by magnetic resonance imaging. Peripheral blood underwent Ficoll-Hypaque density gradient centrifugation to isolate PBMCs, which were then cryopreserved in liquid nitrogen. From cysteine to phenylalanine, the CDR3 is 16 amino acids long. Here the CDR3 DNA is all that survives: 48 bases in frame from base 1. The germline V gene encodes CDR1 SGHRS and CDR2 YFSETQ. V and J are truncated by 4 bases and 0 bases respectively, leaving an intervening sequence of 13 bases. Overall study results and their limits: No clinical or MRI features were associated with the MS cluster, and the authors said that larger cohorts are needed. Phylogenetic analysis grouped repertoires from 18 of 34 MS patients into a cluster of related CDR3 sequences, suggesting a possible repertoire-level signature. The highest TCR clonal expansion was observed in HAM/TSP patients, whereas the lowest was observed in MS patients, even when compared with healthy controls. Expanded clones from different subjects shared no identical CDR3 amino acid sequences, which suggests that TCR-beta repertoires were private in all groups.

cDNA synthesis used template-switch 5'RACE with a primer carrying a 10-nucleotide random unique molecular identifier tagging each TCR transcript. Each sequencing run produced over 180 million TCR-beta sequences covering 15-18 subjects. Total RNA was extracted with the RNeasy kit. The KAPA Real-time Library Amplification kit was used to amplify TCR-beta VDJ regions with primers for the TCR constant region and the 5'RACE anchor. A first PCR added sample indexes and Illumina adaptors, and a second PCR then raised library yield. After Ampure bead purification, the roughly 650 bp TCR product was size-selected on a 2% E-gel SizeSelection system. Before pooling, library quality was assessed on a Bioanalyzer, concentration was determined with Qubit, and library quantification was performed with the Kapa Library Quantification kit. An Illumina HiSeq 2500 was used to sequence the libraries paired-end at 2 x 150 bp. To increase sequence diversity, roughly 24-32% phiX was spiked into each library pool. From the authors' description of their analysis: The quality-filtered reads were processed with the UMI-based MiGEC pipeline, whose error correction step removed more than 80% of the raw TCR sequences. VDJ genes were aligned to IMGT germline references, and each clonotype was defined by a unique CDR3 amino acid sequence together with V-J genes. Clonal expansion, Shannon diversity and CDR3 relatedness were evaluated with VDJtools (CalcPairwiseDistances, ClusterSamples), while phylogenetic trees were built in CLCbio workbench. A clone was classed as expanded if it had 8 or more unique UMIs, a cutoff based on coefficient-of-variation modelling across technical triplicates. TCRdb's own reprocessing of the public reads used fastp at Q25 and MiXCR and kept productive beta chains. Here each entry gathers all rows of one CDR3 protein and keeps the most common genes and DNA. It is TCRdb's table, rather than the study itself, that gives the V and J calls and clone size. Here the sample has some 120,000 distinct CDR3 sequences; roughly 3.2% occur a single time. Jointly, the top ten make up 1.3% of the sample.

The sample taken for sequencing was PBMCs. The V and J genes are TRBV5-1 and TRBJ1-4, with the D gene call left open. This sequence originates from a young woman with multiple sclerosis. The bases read TGCGCCAGCAGCGTCGGGAGGGCTGCAACTAATGAAAAACTGTTTTTT. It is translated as CASSVGRAATNEKLFF. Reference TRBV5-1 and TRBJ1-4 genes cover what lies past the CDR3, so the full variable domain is KAGVTQTPRYLIKTRGQQVTLSCSPISGHRSVSWYQQTPGQGLQFLFEYFSETQRNKGNFPGRFSGRQFSNSRSEMNVSTLELGDSALYLCASSVGRAATNEKLFFGSGTQLSVL.